The 9 T cell receptor beta chains below all came from one sample that was sequenced in a study of identical twins' blood T cells. TCRdb reanalysed the 5' RACE reads using MiXCR and keeps one entry per CDR3 protein. Of 350,000 to 400,000 distinct CDR3 sequences in the sample, about 28% were seen once. Material: PBMCs. The receptor source for this set is a woman between 18 and 55 years old in good health.

As to this clonotype: A much larger clone sits a single nucleotide away, making a read error possible. The gene calls are TRBV11-2 and TRBJ1-3; D is unresolved. V lost 3 bases to trimming and J lost 3 bases, with 12 bases between them. Germline lookup yields CDR1 SGHAT and CDR2 FQNNGV. CDR3 length: 15 residues. The CDR3, as DNA: TGTGCCAGCAGCTTTTCGACGGGCTTTGGAAACACCATATATTTT. This encodes CASSFSTGFGNTIYF.

This clonotype was counted a few times. The chain combines TRBV6-5 with TRBJ1-1; D gene uncertain. Deletions cut 10 bases from V and 6 bases from J, with 21 bases between. In germline, CDR1 is MNHEY, CDR2 SVGAGI. The CDR3 runs 14 residues. Written as DNA, the CDR3 is TGTGCCACCCGTTTTCGCGGGATTTCCGCTGAAGCTTTCTTT. Residues: CATRFRGISAEAFF.

The chain links TRBV18 to TRBJ1-5; D is uncertain. CDR3 size: 14 residues. Trimming took off 6 bases at V and 0 bases at J, with 9 bases between the two ends. Germline lookup yields CDR1 KGHSH and CDR2 LQKENI. The CDR3 DNA is TGTGCCAGCTCCCCAATCGATAGCAATCAGCCCCAGCATTTT. This translates into CASSPIDSNQPQHF.

This clonotype was seen more than once but under ten times. V gene TRBV10-3 combines with J gene TRBJ2-7, with D maybe TRBD1 (5 bases). CDR3 length: 11 amino acids. V was cut by 6 bases and J by 5 bases, with 8 bases left in between. The V gene's germline CDR1 is ENHRY and CDR2 SYGVKD. CDR3 sequence reads: CAIRDIDEQYF. CDR3 nucleotide sequence: TGTGCCATCAGGGACATCGACGAGCAGTACTTC.

DNA of the CDR3: TGTGCCAGCAGCCCTCGGGGAGTTAAACCCTTTCTGAACACTGAAGCTTTCTTT. Translated: CASSPRGVKPFLNTEAFF. The chain employs TRBV7-3 and TRBJ1-1, with no clear D. The CDR3 totals 18 residues. Germline V gene sequence: CDR1 SGHTA, CDR2 FQGTGA. V was trimmed by 5 bases and J by 0 bases, leaving 22 bases between them.

This clonotype was picked up a small number of times. V gene TRBV29-1 combines with J gene TRBJ1-1, with D possibly matching TRBD1 (6 bases). Per the germline V gene, CDR1 is SQVTM and CDR2 is ANQGSEA. V was trimmed by 6 bases and J by 0 bases, leaving 17 bases between them. CDR3 length: 15 amino acids. DNA for the CDR3: TGCAGCGTAGCGCTTGGACAGTTAATGAACACTGAAGCTTTCTTT. It yields the protein CSVALGQLMNTEAFF.

This clonotype was counted at least ten times. V and J are TRBV6-2 or TRBV6-3 and TRBJ2-2; the D gene is possibly TRBD1 (5 bases). The CDR3 covers 15 residues. The V end lost 4 bases, the J end lost 3 bases, and 12 bases lay between the germline ends. The V gene's germline CDR1 is MNHEY and CDR2 SVGEGT. The CDR3 protein is CASSSRTIHTGELFF. In DNA, the CDR3 is TGTGCCAGCAGTTCCCGGACAATCCACACCGGGGAGCTGTTTTTT.

This clonotype has at least ten counts. This chain joins TRBV20-1 and TRBJ1-2; perhaps TRBD1 as D (6 bases). The CDR3 is made up of 14 amino acids. Germline V CDR1 and CDR2: DFQATT, SNEGSKA (reference sequence). The V gene lost 0 bases and the J gene lost 8 bases, with 16 bases spanning the gap. CDR3 DNA: TGCAGTGCTAGAGATCGGGGCAGGGGAAAGGGCTACACCTTC. It encodes CSARDRGRGKGYTF.

This clonotype was seen a handful of times. The chain employs TRBV19 and TRBJ1-5; unclear D gene. Germline CDR1 is LNHDA and CDR2 is SQIVND (reference sequence). The ends were cut back, 4 bases at V and 5 bases at J, with 15 bases in the middle. The CDR3 loop spans 15 amino acids. DNA of the CDR3: TGTGCCAGTAGTAGCCCACGAGGGTACGATCAGCCCCAGCATTTT. Its protein product is CASSSPRGYDQPQHF.